This record covers a single T cell receptor (beta chain). The antigen is not known. The data are from a study of cytomegalovirus exposure and HLA in healthy donors. Study observations and caveats: Reports showed the classifier diagnosing cytomegalovirus status with high specificity and sensitivity.

Primers for the PCR totalled 60 Vbeta and 13 Jbeta. Assay: immunoSEQ multiplex PCR; the TCRdb copy retains only in-frame clones and omits some. The sample lists 95,000 to 150,000 clones, around 79% occurring once. The sequencing input was PBMCs. The sequence was obtained from a woman aged 30 to 39 in good health and CMV-seropositive.

CDR3 region: CSVRQGSTDTQYF. The CDR3 DNA reads as TGCAGCGTTAGACAGGGGAGCACAGATACGCAGTATTTT. This chain joins TRBV29-1 and TRBJ2-3; 8 positions agree with TRBD1. J lost 0 bases, V lost 5 bases, and 1 base had no gene match. Germline assignment: CDR1 SQVTM and CDR2 ANQGSEA. This CDR3 comprises 13 residues.